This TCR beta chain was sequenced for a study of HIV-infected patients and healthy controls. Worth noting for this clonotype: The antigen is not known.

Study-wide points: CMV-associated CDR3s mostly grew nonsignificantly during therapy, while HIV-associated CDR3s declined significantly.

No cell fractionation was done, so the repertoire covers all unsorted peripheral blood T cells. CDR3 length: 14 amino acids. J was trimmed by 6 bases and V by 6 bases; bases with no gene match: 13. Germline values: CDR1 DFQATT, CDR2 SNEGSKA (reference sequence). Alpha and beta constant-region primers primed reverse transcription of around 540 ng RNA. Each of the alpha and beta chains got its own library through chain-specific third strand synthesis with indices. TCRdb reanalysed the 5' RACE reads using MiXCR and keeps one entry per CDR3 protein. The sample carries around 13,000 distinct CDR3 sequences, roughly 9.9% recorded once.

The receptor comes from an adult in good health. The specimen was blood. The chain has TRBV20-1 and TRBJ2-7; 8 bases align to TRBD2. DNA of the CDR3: TGCAGTGCCGCCGAGCGGGGGATAGTGCGCGAGCAGTACTTC. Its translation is CSAAERGIVREQYF.